The T cell receptor (beta chain) under discussion was sequenced for a study of CD8+ T cells in alopecia areata (dated by TCRdb to the late 2010s). Turning to the overall study: Treated patients were enrolled in an open-label pilot trial of oral tofacitinib, 5 to 10 mg twice daily, for moderate-to-severe alopecia areata. Human TCRbeta sequencing covered scalp tissue and sorted CD4+ and CD8+ peripheral blood T cells from patchy and totalis/universalis alopecia areata patients and healthy controls. Biopsies were taken from tofacitinib-treated patients at baseline and again at 4 and 24 weeks into treatment, and several of those patients also had a later scalp biopsy. The study used high-throughput TCRbeta sequencing to examine T cell clonal expansion in alopecia areata, in both the C3H/HeJ mouse model and human patients. Tofacitinib was given for 6 to 18 months, followed by 6 months of follow-up off drug to assess delayed response and recurrence. RNA came from the PAXgene miRNA kit for fixed scalp, the miRNeasy kit for PBMCs, and the RNeasy kit for mouse skin. immunoSEQ multiplex PCR using 35 Vbeta forward primers and 13 Jbeta reverse primers was used to amplify TCRbeta CDR3 regions. Clonality in the scalp was compared among normal scalp (n=4), patchy alopecia areata scalp (n=8), and alopecia totalis/universalis scalp (n=8). Overall results and qualifications from the work: Compared with mice, TCR sequences shared between patients were less clear, possibly partly because of HLA diversity across the patient population. Lesional scalp, especially in alopecia totalis/universalis, showed higher clonality and more expanded CD8+ clones than normal scalp, suggesting antigenic drive. Unlike mouse skin, where gammadelta T cells dominate, normal human skin contains resident alphabeta T cells that get sequenced too, which complicates analysis of the scalp TCR repertoire.

Library preparation was by the immunoSEQ multiplex PCR assay. For TCR sequencing, RNA was extracted from every sample and reverse transcribed into cDNA to serve as template. SuperScript III was used to make first-strand cDNA, primed with a 2:1 mix of oligo-dT and random hexamers. A synthetic immune receptor repertoire was used to gauge amplification bias, and whatever bias remained was removed computationally. Per the authors' processing: After raw reads were preprocessed to remove errors, the CDR3 was defined following IMGT conventions as running from the conserved cysteine to phenylalanine. Clonality was computed by normalizing Shannon entropy by log2 of the number of productive unique TCRs and subtracting the result from 1. Whether scalp clones were CD4 or CD8 was inferred by matching scalp TCRbeta sequences against CD4 and CD8 repertoires sorted from blood. Not all clones reach the TCRdb copy of this immuneACCESS table, which keeps in-frame sequences only. Checked studies attribute under half of the gap to unresolved V genes and leave the rest unexplained. V and J calls and clone size come straight from that table; D and trimming were deduced from the DNA. Recorded for this sample are a few hundred thousand clones; roughly two thirds of them occurred a single time. The ten biggest clones cover about 1.3% of the sample.

Concerning this clone: Its target antigen remains unknown. Base qualities are not recorded, but no much larger clone differs from it by a single base.

What this sample's time point label stands for: baseline before oral tofacitinib. Lesional scalp punch biopsies and peripheral blood were obtained from alopecia areata patients. PBMCs were isolated by density centrifugation and stained for CD3, CD4 and CD8, after which CD4+ and CD8+ T cells were sorted on a FACSAria. The sequence derives from a human donor with alopecia areata. The sequencing here drew on CD4+ T cells sorted from blood, taken at week 0.

The CDR3 protein is CSATPVGLGRSAVYF. The DNA reads TGCAGCGCTACCCCGGTAGGACTAGGGAGGTCCGCGGTGTACTTC. The rearrangement combines TRBV29-1 with TRBJ2-4, with 7 bases aligning to TRBD2. Looking up the germline V gene yields CDR1 SQVTM and CDR2 ANQGSEA. Spanning cysteine to phenylalanine, the CDR3 consists of 15 amino acids. This entry keeps only the CDR3 DNA: 45 bases, framed from base 1. Clipping removes 7 bases from V and 15 bases from J, with 24 as the unmatched junction base count.